This T cell receptor beta chain was obtained from a study of blood T cell repertoires in COVID-19. Study overall: Acute-phase and convalescent COVID-19 samples originated in the United States, Italy and Spain.

Recruits, aged roughly 18 to 89 years, lived in 24 US areas. The repertoire was sequenced with immunoSEQ multiplex PCR; TCRdb's copy has only in-frame clones and lacks some. The data contain about 400,000 clones, 88% of them singletons. This CDR3 comprises 13 residues. Trimming shortened V by 5 bases and J by 2 bases, and 13 bases separated the two germline ends. In germline, CDR1 is SQVTM, CDR2 ANQGSEA. The sample taken for sequencing was PBMCs or T cells enriched from blood (not recorded which). This TCR came from a woman aged 40 to 50 with acute COVID-19. The chain joins TRBV29-1 to TRBJ2-7; TRBD1 is a possible D gene (6 bases). The CDR3 sequence is CSVLRDTAYEQYF. DNA for the CDR3: TGCAGCGTTCTCCGGGACACAGCCTACGAGCAGTACTTC.